This TCR beta chain is from a study of T cell responses to AZD1222 COVID-19 vaccine (dated by TCRdb to the early 2020s). Study-wide context: AZD1222 recipients whose second dose came at about 4 weeks and those whose second dose came at about 12 weeks were combined into one group, since spike-specific TCR depth and breadth did not differ between the two schedules. A total of 233 trial participants underwent TCR sequencing, of whom 207 had received two doses of AZD1222 and some 26 had received two doses of the MenACWY control vaccine. Trial participants were enrolled into age subgroups of 18-55, 56-69 and 70-plus years, which contained 148, 28 and 57 TCR-sequenced participants, respectively.

Interpreted using the paper, the time point label stands for: baseline before first vaccination. The vaccinee samples were drawn from two UK trials, COV001 and COV002, one of which was a single-blind randomized controlled phase 2/3 trial testing AZD1222 (ChAdOx1 nCoV-19) in healthy adults. For TCRbeta chain sequencing, PBMC samples were collected from trial participants at day 0 and at day 28 after the second dose. As for this clone: The target of this receptor is not known. Base qualities are missing; no much larger clone stands one base away.

The full study reports these points: Conclusions about previously exposed vaccinees were limited because only six or seven AZD1222 recipients were SARS-CoV-2 seropositive at baseline. Participants were mostly white British, with more females than males. The authors suggested clonal diversity may have been underestimated. Nearly half of unique spike-specific TCRs reportedly recognized epitopes outside regions mutated in the B.1.351 and B.1.1.7 variants. In the small 56-69-year group, the increase in depth fell short of significance, most likely because of low power. CD4 TCRs associated with the vaccine covered the entire spike protein, and the dominant responses were in regions 160-218 and 743-854. No day 14 peak-response samples were available, so repertoires were characterized only after the peak T cell response. After two AZD1222 doses, both the breadth and the depth of spike-specific TCRs were significantly higher than at day 0 and than in MenACWY recipients.

From cysteine to phenylalanine, the CDR3 is 13 amino acids long. Only the CDR3 DNA stays, 39 bases, in frame from base 1. V was cut back by 3 bases and J by 1 base, leaving a gap of 6 bases between them. Reading the germline V gene gives CDR1 KGHSH and CDR2 LQKENI. The CDR3 regions of human TCRbeta chains were analyzed by immunosequencing. The authors' pipeline ran thus. TCRs in the repertoires were matched against a reference library of SARS-CoV-2-specific TCRs that had been generated with the MIRA antigen-specificity platform. Breadth meant the fraction of unique TCRs that were SARS-CoV-2-associated, whereas depth meant the fraction of total T cells that were SARS-CoV-2-associated. Each spike-specific TCR was assigned to its reactive spike region and to a CD4 or CD8 class using the MIRA data. Log10-transformed breadth and depth values were compared by one-way ANOVA with Sidak's multiple comparisons tests. TCRdb holds this immuneACCESS table with in-frame rearrangements only. Some clones are missing; in checked studies, unresolved V genes explain under half, and the rest has no known cause. Clonal size and the V and J genes are those of that table, whereas D and trimming came from the DNA. This sample lists approximately 120,000 clones; about 85% were detected once. 4% to 4.5% of the sample is in the top ten clones.

Sequencing used peripheral blood, obtained on day 0 of AZD1222 vaccination. The receptor's source is an adult in good health. The chain is assembled from TRBV18 and TRBJ1-1, with the D gene not clear enough to name. The nucleotides are TGTGCCAGCTCACCGCAGAAGAACACTGAAGCTTTCTTT. This is translated as CASSPQKNTEAFF.